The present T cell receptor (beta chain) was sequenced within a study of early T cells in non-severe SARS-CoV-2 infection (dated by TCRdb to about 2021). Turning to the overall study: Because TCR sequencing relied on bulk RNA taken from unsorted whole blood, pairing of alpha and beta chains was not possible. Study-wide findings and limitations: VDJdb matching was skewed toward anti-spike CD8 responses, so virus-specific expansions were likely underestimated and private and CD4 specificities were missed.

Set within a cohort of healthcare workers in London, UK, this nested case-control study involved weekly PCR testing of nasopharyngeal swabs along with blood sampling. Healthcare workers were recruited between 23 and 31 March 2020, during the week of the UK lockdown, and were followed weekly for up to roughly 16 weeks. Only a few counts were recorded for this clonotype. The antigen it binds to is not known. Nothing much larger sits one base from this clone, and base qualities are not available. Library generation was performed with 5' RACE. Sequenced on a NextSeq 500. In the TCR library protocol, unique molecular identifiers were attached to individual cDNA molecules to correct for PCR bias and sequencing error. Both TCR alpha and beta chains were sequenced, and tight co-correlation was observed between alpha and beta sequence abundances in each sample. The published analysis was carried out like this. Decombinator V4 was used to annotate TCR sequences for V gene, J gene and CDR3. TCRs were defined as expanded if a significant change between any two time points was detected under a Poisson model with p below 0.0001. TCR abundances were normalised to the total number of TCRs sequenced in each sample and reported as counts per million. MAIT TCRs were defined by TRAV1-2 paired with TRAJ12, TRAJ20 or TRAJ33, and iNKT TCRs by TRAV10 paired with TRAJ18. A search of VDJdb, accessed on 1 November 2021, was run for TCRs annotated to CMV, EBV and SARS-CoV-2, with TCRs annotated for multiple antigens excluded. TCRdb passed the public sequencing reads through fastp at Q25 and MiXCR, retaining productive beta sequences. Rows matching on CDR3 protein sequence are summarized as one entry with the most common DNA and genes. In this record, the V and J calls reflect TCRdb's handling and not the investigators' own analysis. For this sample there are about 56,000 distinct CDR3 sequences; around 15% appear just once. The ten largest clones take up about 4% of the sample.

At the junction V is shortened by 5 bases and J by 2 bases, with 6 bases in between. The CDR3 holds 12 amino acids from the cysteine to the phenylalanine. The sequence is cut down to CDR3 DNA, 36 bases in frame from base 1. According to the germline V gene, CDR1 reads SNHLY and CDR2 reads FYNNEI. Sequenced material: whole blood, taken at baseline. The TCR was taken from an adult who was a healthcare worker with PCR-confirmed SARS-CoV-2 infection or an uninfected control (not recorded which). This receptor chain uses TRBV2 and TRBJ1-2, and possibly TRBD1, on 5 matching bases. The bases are TGTGCCAGCAGTCGGGACAACTATGGCTACACCTTC. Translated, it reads CASSRDNYGYTF.